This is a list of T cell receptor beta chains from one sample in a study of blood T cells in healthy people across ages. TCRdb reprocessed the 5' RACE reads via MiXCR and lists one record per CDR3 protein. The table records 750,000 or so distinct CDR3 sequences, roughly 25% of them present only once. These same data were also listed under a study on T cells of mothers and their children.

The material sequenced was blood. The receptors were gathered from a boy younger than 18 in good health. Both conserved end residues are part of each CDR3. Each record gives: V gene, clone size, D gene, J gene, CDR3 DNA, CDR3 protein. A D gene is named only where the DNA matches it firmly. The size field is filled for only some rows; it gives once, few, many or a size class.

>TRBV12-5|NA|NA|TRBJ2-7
TGTGCTAGTGGTTTGCCCCCGGGGTCCGAGCAGTACTTC
CASGLPPGSEQYF
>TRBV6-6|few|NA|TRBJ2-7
TGTGCCAGCAGTTACTCGGCTTTCTTATACGAGCAGTACTTC
CASSYSAFLYEQYF
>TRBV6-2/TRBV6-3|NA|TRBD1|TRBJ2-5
TGTGCCAGCAGTTACTCCGGGACAGGCATGGAAACCCAGTACTTC
CASSYSGTGMETQYF
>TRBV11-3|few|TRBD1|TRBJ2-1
TGTGCCAGCAGCTTAGATCGGGGACAGCAACTCTACAACGAGCAGTTCTTC
CASSLDRGQQLYNEQFF
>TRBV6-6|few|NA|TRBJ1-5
TGTGCCAGCAGTTACGGACCAGAACAGCCCCAGCATTTT
CASSYGPEQPQHF
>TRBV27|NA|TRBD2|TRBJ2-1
TGTGCCAGCAGTACACCGCGGGGGGGCTCCTACAATGAGCAGTTCTTC
CASSTPRGGSYNEQFF
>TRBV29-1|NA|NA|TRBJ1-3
TGCAGCGTTGAATATTCCTCTGGAAACACCATATATTTT
CSVEYSSGNTIYF
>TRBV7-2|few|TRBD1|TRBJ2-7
TGTGCCAGCAGCTCGCAAACAGGGGGCTACGAGCAGTACTTC
CASSSQTGGYEQYF
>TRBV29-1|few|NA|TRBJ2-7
TGCAGCGTTGAAGATTTTACCTACGAGCAGTACTTC
CSVEDFTYEQYF
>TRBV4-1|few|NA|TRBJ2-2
TGCGCCAGCAGCAAGAAACTAGCTGGTGGGGAGCTGTTTTTT
CASSKKLAGGELFF
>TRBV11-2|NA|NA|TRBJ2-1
TGTGCCAGCAGCTTAATAAGCGGATCCCTCTCCTACAATGAGCAGTTCTTC
CASSLISGSLSYNEQFF
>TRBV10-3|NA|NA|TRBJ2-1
TGTGCCATCAGAACAACTAGTTTAGACAATGAGCAGTTCTTC
CAIRTTSLDNEQFF
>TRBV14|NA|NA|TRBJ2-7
TGTGCCAGCAGCCAAGAGGGCCACAACTACGAGCAGTACTTC
CASSQEGHNYEQYF
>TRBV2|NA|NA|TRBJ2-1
TGTGCCAGCAGTGAAGAAGTGAGCTCCTACAATGAGCAGTTCTTC
CASSEEVSSYNEQFF
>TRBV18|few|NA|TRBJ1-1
TGTGCCAGCTCACTGGCAGAAGTCACTGAAGCTTTCTTT
CASSLAEVTEAFF
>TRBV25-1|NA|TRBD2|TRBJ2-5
TGTGCCAGCAGTGAAAGCGGGAGGGGAGGCGAGACCCAGTACTTC
CASSESGRGGETQYF
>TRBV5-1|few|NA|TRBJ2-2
TGCGCCAGCAGCGCCCAGGGTTCCGGGGAGCTGTTTTTT
CASSAQGSGELFF
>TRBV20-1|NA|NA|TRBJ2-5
TGCAGTGCTAGAGAAGGTGATCTTGGGCATCAAGAGACCCAGTACTTC
CSAREGDLGHQETQYF
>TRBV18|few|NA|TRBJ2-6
TGTGCCAGCTCGCGAGCTCCAGAGCCCAACTCTGGGGCCAACGTCCTGACTTTC
CASSRAPEPNSGANVLTF
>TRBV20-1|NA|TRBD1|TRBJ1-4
TGCAGTGCTGGAGGGGGCACTAATGAAAAACTGTTTTTT
CSAGGGTNEKLFF
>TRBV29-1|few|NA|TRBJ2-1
TGCAGCGCAACCTACAATGAGCAGTTCTTC
CSATYNEQFF
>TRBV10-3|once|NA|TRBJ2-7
TGTGCCATCAGTGAGCGAGGCAGGGGAGGCGACGAGCAGTACTTC
CAISERGRGGDEQYF
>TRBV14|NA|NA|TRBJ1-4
TGTGCCAGCAGCCAAGAATGGAGGGTCGGCGAAAAACTGTTTTTT
CASSQEWRVGEKLFF